There are a few counts of the clone carrying this T cell receptor beta chain. Its antigen is as yet unknown. High-throughput TCR beta sequencing covered peripheral CD8+ and CD4+ T cells. This CDR3 is built from 13 residues. Per germline, CDR1 MDHEN and CDR2 SYDVKM. With 2 bases removed from V and 0 bases from J, the gap between germline ends came to 5 bases. This sample stems from a study of CD8 T cells in Susac syndrome. Study at large: Patients with Susac syndrome, at blood draw, were therapy-naive, on corticosteroids, or on intravenous immunoglobulin alone. Study-wide results and limits: The authors acknowledged that their TCR sequencing and HLA analysis involved a relatively small number of individuals.

RNA in amounts of roughly 0.45 to 1 ug was reverse transcribed with random hexamers. Multiplex immunoSEQ PCR targeted 54 Vbeta and 13 Jbeta TCR beta segments. TCRdb re-derived calls from the immunoSEQ multiplex PCR reads in MiXCR, one entry per CDR3 protein. Of around 200,000 distinct CDR3 sequences in the sample, around 94% were seen once. The sequence was obtained from a human donor with Susac syndrome. The sample consisted of CD4+ T cells from PBMCs. The chain joins TRBV28 to TRBJ2-7; D is unresolved. CDR3 in DNA: TGTGCCAGCAGTTTAGTCACCTCCTACGAGCAGTACTTC. Translating gives CASSLVTSYEQYF.